One sample yielded the 22 T cell receptor beta chains listed below, sequenced in a study of technical replicates of blood from a few donors. Data came from immunoSEQ multiplex PCR; TCRdb stores just in-frame clones and leaves some out. The sample has about 83,000 clones, 90% to 98% seen once. The sample was T cells isolated from PBMCs. These receptors originate from a human donor in good health.

The chain recombines TRBV19 with TRBJ2-7, with TRBD2 identical over 14 bases. The CDR3 sequence is 16 residues long. With 5 bases clipped from V and 2 bases from J, the junction kept 5 bases outside the gene matches. Germline loops: CDR1 LNHDA, CDR2 SQIVND (reference sequence). CDR3 DNA: TGTGCCAGTAGTGTGGAGACTAGCGGGAGGGCCTACGAGCAGTACTTC. This codes for CASSVETSGRAYEQYF.

The sample holds one count of this clone. This chain uses TRBV6-5 with TRBJ1-1, with D perhaps matching TRBD1 (6 bases). CDR1 and CDR2 (germline): MNHEY, SVGAGI. V was clipped by 8 bases and J by 5 bases, with 15 bases between them. The CDR3 is made up of 13 amino acids. The CDR3 region is CASVGGGKTEAFF. The CDR3 coding sequence is TGTGCCAGCGTAGGGGGGGGAAAAACTGAAGCTTTCTTT.

This chain joins TRBV9 and TRBJ2-1, with TRBD1 identical over 7 bases. V shed 5 bases and J 8 bases; nucleotides not matched to a gene: 4. There are 12 residues in the CDR3. Germline values: CDR1 SGDLS, CDR2 YYNGEE. DNA for the CDR3: TGTGCCAGCAGTGACAGGGAAGATGAGCAGTTCTTC. Translation gives CASSDREDEQFF. The entire variable domain, with the rest obtained from reference TRBV9 and TRBJ2-1, is as follows: DSGVTQTPKHLITATGQRVTLRCSPRSGDLSVYWYQQSLDQGLQFLIQYYNGEERAKGNILERFSAQQFPDLHSELNLSSLELGDSALYFCASSDREDEQFFGPGTRLTVL.

This clone was picked up one time. CDR3 amino acids: CASSIDGEDTEAFF. CDR3 in DNA: TGTGCCAGTAGTATAGACGGGGAGGACACTGAAGCTTTCTTT. The chain links TRBV19 to TRBJ1-1; D ambiguous. Trimming took off 0 bases at V and 3 bases at J, with 8 bases between the two ends. CDR3 size: 14 residues. The germline V gene encodes CDR1 LNHDA and CDR2 SQIVND (reference sequence).

This chain connects TRBV5-1 to TRBJ2-3; 10 nucleotides agree with TRBD2. Unmatched junction bases numbered 2, after V lost 2 bases and J lost 2 bases. CDR3 length: 15 residues. Looked up from germline, CDR1 is SGHRS and CDR2 is YFSETQ. The CDR3 DNA sequence: TGCGCCAGCAGCTTAAGCGGGAGGGCCACAGATACGCAGTATTTT. Protein sequence: CASSLSGRATDTQYF.

This rearrangement joins TRBV12-5 to TRBJ1-1, with D perhaps TRBD1 (6 bases). CDR1 and CDR2 (germline): LGHNT, FRNRAP. The CDR3 runs to 12 residues. The ends were cut back, 1 base at V and 8 bases at J, with 8 bases in the middle. Written as DNA, the CDR3 is TGTGCTAGTGGTTTGGGGGGGCAGGAAGCTTTCTTT. Protein sequence: CASGLGGQEAFF.

Of note for this clone: Other DNA sequences in the same sample also yield this CDR3. This chain connects TRBV5-6 to TRBJ2-7; TRBD1 is a possible D gene (5 bases). Germline V gene data show CDR1 as SGHDT and CDR2 as YYEEEE. The CDR3 runs 13 residues. Between the trimmed V and J ends, which lost 2 bases and 1 base, there was a span of 7 bases. This CDR3 is CASSLQDSYEQYF. CDR3 nucleotides: TGTGCCAGCAGCTTACAGGATTCCTACGAGCAGTACTTC.

The chain has TRBV7-2 and TRBJ2-1; maybe TRBD2 (6 bases). The CDR3 sequence is 15 residues long. Trimming cost V 2 bases and J 2 bases, with 10 bases left between them. Germline V lookup: CDR1 SGHTA, CDR2 FQGNSA. This chain's CDR3 is CASSLRDLAYNEQFF. The CDR3 DNA reads as TGTGCCAGCAGCTTAAGGGACTTAGCCTACAATGAGCAGTTCTTC.

The chain combines TRBV5-6 with TRBJ2-1; TRBD2 matches at 11 bases. The J segment lost 9 bases and the V segment lost 1 base, leaving 0 bases of the junction unmatched. The CDR3 length is 13 residues. CDR1 is SGHDT and CDR2 is YYEEEE in the germline V gene. The CDR3 region has the DNA TGTGCCAGCAGCTTGCTAGCGGGAGGTGAGCAGTTCTTC. It codes for CASSLLAGGEQFF.

The CDR3 here is CASSQDTGTYNEQFF. The CDR3 DNA reads TGTGCCAGCAGCCAAGATACGGGAACATACAATGAGCAGTTCTTC. J is TRBJ2-1 and V is TRBV4-2; D is possibly TRBD2 (5 bases). Between the trimmed V and J ends, which lost 0 bases and 4 bases, there was a span of 10 bases. The CDR3 has 15 residues. Per germline, CDR1 LGHNA and CDR2 YNFKEQ.

This CDR3 reads CAATKGTVYGYTF. CDR3 bases: TGTGCCGCAACCAAGGGGACAGTCTATGGCTACACCTTC. The chain employs TRBV16 and TRBJ1-2; 7 bases are a match to TRBD1. Unmatched junction bases numbered 10, after V lost 11 bases and J lost 4 bases. The CDR3 runs to 13 residues. Per the germline V gene, CDR1 is KGHSY and CDR2 is FQNENV. The full variable domain, rest sourced from reference TRBV16 and TRBJ1-2, is GEEVAQTPKHLVRGEGQKAKLYCAPIKGHSYVFWYQQVLKNEFKFLISFQNENVFDETGMPKERFSAKCLPNSPCSLEIQATKLEDSAVYFCAATKGTVYGYTFGSGTRLTVV.

As for this clone: The sample contains more than one DNA sequence encoding this CDR3. The chain joins TRBV5-1 to TRBJ1-1, with D perhaps matching TRBD1 (5 bases). Germline V lookup: CDR1 SGHRS, CDR2 YFSETQ. Trimming shortened V by 4 bases and J by 3 bases, and 19 bases separated the two germline ends. The CDR3 is made up of 16 amino acids. The CDR3 protein is CASSPLRDPVDTEAFF. For the CDR3, the DNA is TGCGCCAGCAGCCCACTCAGGGATCCTGTGGACACTGAAGCTTTCTTT.

The chain links TRBV5-1 to TRBJ2-3; weak D call: TRBD1 (6 bases). CDR1 is SGHRS and CDR2 is YFSETQ in the germline V gene. The CDR3 extends over 15 amino acids. With 4 bases removed from V and 0 bases from J, the gap between germline ends came to 12 bases. The chain's CDR3 is CASSVYRASTDTQYF. CDR3 in DNA: TGCGCCAGCAGCGTATACAGGGCCAGCACAGATACGCAGTATTTT.

The rearrangement joins TRBV7-9 to TRBJ2-2, with D tentatively TRBD1 (6 bases). V lost 10 bases and J 0 bases, leaving 12 bases between the germline ends. The CDR3 runs 14 residues. The germline V gene has CDR1 SEHNR and CDR2 FQNEAQ (reference sequence). The DNA of the CDR3 is TGTGCCACCCAGACAGGTTCGAACACCGGGGAGCTGTTTTTT. This codes for CATQTGSNTGELFF.

The gene calls are TRBV5-4 and TRBJ1-1; D is perhaps TRBD1 (5 bases). With 5 bases removed from V and 0 bases from J, the gap between germline ends came to 11 bases. CDR3 length: 14 residues. Germline-derived CDR1 and CDR2 are SGHNT and YYREEE (reference sequence). The CDR3 sequence: CASRTGGMNTEAFF. The DNA of the CDR3 is TGTGCCAGCAGGACGGGGGGTATGAACACTGAAGCTTTCTTT.

This CDR3 is CASSPRSGGGLYEQYF. CDR3 bases: TGTGCCAGCAGCCCCCGAAGCGGGGGCGGATTATACGAGCAGTACTTC. The chain carries TRBV7-9 and TRBJ2-7; 8 positions match TRBD2. V shed 5 bases, J shed 4 bases, and the junction held 13 bases outside the gene matches. Germline CDR1 SEHNR, CDR2 FQNEAQ (reference sequence). This CDR3 spans 16 amino acids. Complete variable domain (other parts from reference TRBV7-9 and TRBJ2-7): DTGVSQNPRHKITKRGQNVTFRCDPISEHNRLYWYRQTLGQGPEFLTYFQNEAQLEKSRLLSDRFSAERPKGSFSTLEIQRTEQGDSAMYLCASSPRSGGGLYEQYFGPGTRLTVT.

The V and J genes are TRBV27 and TRBJ2-7, with 7 nucleotides matching TRBD1. CDR1 MNHEY and CDR2 SMNVEV come from the germline V gene (reference sequence). J gave up 2 bases and V 5 bases, and 9 bases lay outside the gene matches. The CDR3 consists of 15 residues. CDR3 sequence reads: CASSPIDRAPYEQYF. The CDR3 DNA is TGTGCCAGCAGTCCTATAGACAGGGCACCCTACGAGCAGTACTTC.

The chain recombines TRBV19 with TRBJ2-2; 8 positions match TRBD2. V lost 8 bases, J lost 5 bases, and 7 bases stayed unmatched. Germline loops: CDR1 LNHDA, CDR2 SQIVND (reference sequence). The CDR3 runs to 14 residues. CDR3 bases: TGTGCCAGTTCCGGGACTAGAGAGACCGGGGAGCTGTTTTTT. Translation gives CASSGTRETGELFF.

The gene calls are TRBV5-4 and TRBJ2-7, with 9 bases that match TRBD2. Germline CDR1 is SGHNT and CDR2 is YYREEE (reference sequence). This CDR3 contains 12 residues. Trimming at V came to 3 bases and at J to 7 bases, leaving 2 bases not matched to a gene. CDR3 sequence reads: CASSSGLAEQYF. As DNA, the CDR3 is TGTGCCAGCAGCTCCGGACTAGCGGAGCAGTACTTC.

The count of this clone is one. The V and J genes are TRBV9 and TRBJ1-1, with no clear D. Germline V CDR1 and CDR2: SGDLS, YYNGEE. The CDR3 covers 17 residues. Trimming pared 0 bases from V and 0 bases from J, leaving 15 bases between. The CDR3 spells CASSVAQEIVLNTEAFF. The DNA of the CDR3 is TGTGCCAGCAGCGTAGCTCAGGAAATCGTATTGAACACTGAAGCTTTCTTT.

The genes are TRBV7-6 and TRBJ2-7; D is unresolved. V was pared by 0 bases and J by 4 bases, with 10 bases between. The CDR3 is made up of 14 amino acids. CDR1 and CDR2 from the germline V gene are SGHVS and FNYEAQ. The CDR3 nucleotides read TGTGCCAGCAGCTTAGCCCCTGGCTCTTACGAGCAGTACTTC. The encoded protein is CASSLAPGSYEQYF.

The chain couples TRBV9 to TRBJ2-1, with D perhaps TRBD1 (6 bases). CDR1 SGDLS and CDR2 YYNGEE come from the germline V gene. Trimming took off 5 bases at V and 3 bases at J, with 15 bases between the two ends. This CDR3 contains 15 residues. CDR3 amino acids: CASRDDRSFYNEQFF. CDR3 nucleotide sequence: TGTGCCAGCAGAGACGACAGGTCCTTCTACAATGAGCAGTTCTTC.